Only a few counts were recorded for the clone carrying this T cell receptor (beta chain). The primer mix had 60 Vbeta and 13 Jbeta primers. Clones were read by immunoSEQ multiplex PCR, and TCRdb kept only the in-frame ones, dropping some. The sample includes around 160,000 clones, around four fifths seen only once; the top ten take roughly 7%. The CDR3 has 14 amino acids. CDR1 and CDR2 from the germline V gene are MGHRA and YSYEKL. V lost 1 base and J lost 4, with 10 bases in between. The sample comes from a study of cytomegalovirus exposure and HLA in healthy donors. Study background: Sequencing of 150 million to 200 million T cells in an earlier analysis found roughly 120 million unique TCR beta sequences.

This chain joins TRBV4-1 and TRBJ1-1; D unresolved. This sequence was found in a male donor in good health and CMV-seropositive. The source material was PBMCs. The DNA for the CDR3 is TGCGCCAGCAGCCAAGGAGGCTATAGCACTGAAGCTTTCTTT. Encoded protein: CASSQGGYSTEAFF.